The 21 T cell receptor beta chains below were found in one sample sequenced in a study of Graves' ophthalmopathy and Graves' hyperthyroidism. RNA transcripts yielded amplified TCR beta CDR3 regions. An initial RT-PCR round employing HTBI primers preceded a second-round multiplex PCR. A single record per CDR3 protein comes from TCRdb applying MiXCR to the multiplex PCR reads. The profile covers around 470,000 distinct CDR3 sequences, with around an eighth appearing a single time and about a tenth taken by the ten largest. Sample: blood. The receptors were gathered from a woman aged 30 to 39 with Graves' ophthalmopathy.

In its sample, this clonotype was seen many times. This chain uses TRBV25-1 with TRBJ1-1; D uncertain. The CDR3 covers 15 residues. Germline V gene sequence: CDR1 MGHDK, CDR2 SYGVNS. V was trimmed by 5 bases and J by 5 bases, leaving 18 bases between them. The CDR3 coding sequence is TGTGCCAGCAGTTCCCTAGCCCCACGTGGGACTGAAGCTTTCTTT. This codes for CASSSLAPRGTEAFF.

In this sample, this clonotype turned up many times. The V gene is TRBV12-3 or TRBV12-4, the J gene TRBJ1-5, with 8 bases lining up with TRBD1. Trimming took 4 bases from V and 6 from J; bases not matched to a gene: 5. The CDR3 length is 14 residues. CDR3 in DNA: TGTGCCAGCAGTTCCGGCAGGGGGCTTCAGCCCCAGCATTTT. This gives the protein CASSSGRGLQPQHF.

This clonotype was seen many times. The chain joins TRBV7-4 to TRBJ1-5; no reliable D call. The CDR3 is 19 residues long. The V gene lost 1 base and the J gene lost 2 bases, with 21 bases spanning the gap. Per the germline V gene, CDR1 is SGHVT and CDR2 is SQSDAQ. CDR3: CASSLEEARSEKGNQPQHF. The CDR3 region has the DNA TGTGCCAGCAGCTTAGAAGAGGCCCGCTCCGAAAAGGGCAATCAGCCCCAGCATTTT.

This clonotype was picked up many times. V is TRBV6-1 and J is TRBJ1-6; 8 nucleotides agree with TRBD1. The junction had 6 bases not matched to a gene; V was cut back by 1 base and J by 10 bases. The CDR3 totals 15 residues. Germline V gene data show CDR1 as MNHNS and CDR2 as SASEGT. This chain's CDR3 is CASSEETGGSSPLHF. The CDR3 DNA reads TGTGCCAGCAGTGAAGAAACAGGGGGTTCCTCACCCCTCCACTTT.

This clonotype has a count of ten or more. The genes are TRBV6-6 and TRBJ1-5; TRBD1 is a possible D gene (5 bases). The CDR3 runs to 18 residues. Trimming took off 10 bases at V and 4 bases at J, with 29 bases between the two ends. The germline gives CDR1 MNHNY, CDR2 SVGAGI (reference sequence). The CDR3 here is CAKGPGRKGFRGNQPQHF. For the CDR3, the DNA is TGTGCCAAGGGCCCGGGCAGGAAGGGGTTCCGAGGGAATCAGCCCCAGCATTTT.

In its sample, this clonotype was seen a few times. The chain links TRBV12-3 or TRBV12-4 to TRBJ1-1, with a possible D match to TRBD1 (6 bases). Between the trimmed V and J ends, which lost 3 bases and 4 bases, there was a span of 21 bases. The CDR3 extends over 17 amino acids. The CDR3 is CASSFEGSGGRVTEAFF. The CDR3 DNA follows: TGTGCCAGCAGTTTTGAGGGATCGGGGGGGCGGGTCACTGAAGCTTTCTTT.

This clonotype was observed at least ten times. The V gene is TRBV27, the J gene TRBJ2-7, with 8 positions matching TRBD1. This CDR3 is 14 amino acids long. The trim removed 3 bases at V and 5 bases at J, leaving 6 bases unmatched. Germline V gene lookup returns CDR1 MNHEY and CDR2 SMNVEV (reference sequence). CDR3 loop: CASSLDRAADEQYF. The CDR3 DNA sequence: TGTGCCAGCAGTTTGGACAGGGCGGCCGACGAGCAGTACTTC.

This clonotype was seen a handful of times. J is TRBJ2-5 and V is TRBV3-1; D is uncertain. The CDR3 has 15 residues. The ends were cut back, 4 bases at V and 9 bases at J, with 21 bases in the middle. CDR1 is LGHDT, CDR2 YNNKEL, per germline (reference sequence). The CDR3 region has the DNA TGTGCCAGCAGCCTCATAGCCGGGCCCCAAGTAGCCCAGTACTTC. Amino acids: CASSLIAGPQVAQYF.

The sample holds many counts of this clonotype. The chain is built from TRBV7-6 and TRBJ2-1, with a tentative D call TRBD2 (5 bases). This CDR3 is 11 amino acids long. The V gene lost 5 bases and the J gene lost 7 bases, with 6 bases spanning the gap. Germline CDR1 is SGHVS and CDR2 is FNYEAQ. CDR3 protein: CASSPGNEQFF. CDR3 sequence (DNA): TGTGCCAGCAGCCCGGGAAATGAGCAGTTCTTC.

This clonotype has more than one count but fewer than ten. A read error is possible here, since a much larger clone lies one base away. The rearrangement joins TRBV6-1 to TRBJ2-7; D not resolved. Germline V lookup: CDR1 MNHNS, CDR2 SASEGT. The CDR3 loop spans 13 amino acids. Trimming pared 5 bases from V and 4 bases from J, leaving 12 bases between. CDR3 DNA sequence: TGTGCCAGCAGTAAAGTATCAAGTTACGAGCAGTACTTC. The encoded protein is CASSKVSSYEQYF.

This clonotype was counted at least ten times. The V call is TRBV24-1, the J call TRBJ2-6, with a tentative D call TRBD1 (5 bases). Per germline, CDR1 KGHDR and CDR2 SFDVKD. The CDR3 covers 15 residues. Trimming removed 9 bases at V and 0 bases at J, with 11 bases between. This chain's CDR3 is CATSDMRSGANVLTF. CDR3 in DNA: TGTGCCACCTCGGACATGCGCTCTGGGGCCAACGTCCTGACTTTC.

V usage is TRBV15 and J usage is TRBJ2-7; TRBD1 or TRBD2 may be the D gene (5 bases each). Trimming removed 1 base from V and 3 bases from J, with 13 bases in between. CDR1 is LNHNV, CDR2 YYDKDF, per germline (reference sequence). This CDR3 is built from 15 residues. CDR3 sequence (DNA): TGTGCCACCAGCAGAGGCCGGGGCAATTTCTACGAGCAGTACTTC. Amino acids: CATSRGRGNFYEQYF.

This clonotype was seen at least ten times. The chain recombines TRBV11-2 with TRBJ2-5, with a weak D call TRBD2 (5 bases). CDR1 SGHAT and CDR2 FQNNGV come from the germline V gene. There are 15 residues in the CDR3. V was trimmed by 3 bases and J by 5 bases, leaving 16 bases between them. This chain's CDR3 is CASSFSGVFGETQYF. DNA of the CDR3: TGTGCCAGCAGCTTCAGCGGTGTGTTTGGGGAGACCCAGTACTTC.

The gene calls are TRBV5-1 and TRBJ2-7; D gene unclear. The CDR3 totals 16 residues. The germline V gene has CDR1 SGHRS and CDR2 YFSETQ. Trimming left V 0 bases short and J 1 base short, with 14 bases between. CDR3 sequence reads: CASSLGDTSWSYEQYF. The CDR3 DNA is TGCGCCAGCAGCTTGGGTGACACCAGCTGGTCCTACGAGCAGTACTTC.

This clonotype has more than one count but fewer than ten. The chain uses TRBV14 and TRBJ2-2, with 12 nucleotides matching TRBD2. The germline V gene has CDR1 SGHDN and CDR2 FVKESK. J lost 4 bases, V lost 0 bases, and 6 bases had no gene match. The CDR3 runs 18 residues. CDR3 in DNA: TGTGCCAGCAGCCAAGATAGACTAGCGGGAGTGAGCACCGGGGAGCTGTTTTTT. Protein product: CASSQDRLAGVSTGELFF. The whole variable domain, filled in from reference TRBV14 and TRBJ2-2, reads EAGVTQFPSHSVIEKGQTVTLRCDPISGHDNLYWYRRVMGKEIKFLLHFVKESKQDESGMPNNRFLAERTGGTYSTLKVQPAELEDSGVYFCASSQDRLAGVSTGELFFGEGSRLTVL.

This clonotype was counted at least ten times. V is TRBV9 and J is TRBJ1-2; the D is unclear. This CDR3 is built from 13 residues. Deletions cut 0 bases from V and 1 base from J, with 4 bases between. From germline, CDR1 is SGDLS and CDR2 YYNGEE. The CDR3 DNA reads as TGTGCCAGCAGCGTAGCCGTTAACTATGGCTACACCTTC. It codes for CASSVAVNYGYTF.

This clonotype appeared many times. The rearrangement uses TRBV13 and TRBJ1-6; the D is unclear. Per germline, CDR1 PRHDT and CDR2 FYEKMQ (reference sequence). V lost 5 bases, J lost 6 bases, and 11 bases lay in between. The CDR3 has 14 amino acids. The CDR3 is CASSRQGINSPLHF. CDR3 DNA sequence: TGTGCCAGCAGCCGCCAAGGGATTAATTCACCCCTCCACTTT.

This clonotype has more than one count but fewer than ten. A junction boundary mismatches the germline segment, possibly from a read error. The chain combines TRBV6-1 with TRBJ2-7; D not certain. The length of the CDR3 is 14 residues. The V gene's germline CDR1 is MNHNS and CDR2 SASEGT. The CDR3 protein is CASSESHSSYELYF. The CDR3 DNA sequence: TGTGCCAGCAGTGAAAGCCACAGCTCCTACGAGCTGTACTTC.

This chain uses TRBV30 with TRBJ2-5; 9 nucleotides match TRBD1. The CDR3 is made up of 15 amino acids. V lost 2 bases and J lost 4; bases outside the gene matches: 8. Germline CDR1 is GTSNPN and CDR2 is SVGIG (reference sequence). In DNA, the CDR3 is TGTGCCTGGAGTAAGAAGACAGGGGGGGGAGAGACCCAGTACTTC. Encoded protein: CAWSKKTGGGETQYF.

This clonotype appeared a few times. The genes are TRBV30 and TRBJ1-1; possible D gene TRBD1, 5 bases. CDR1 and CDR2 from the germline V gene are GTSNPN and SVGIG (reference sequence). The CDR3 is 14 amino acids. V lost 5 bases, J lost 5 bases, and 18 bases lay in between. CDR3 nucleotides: TGTGCCTGGGGAGGTGGGGGGAAAGGTACTGAAGCTTTCTTT. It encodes CAWGGGGKGTEAFF.

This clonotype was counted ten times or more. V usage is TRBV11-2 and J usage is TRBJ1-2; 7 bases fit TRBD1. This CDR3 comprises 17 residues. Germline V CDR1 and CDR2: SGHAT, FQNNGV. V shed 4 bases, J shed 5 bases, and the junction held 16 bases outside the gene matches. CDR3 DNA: TGTGCCAGCAGCTCTGCCCCTCGACAGGGTAGGAGTTATGGCTACACCTTC. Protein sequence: CASSSAPRQGRSYGYTF.